The rows below give T cell receptor beta chains drawn from one sample of a study of T cell responses to AZD1222 COVID-19 vaccine. TCRdb's copy holds only in-frame clones and misses some; the assay was immunoSEQ multiplex PCR. Found here are approximately 130,000 clones, 65% to 90% of them singletons; the top ten hold 7.9%. The specimen comprised peripheral blood, sampled 28 days after the second dose of the MenACWY control vaccine. The receptors were sampled from an adult who received the MenACWY meningococcal vaccine as a control. The conserved cysteine and the conserved F or W are not part of the CDR3 here. Each record gives: J gene, V gene, CDR3 protein.

TRBJ1-2 TRBV5-4 ASSPGALGVGYGYT
TRBJ1-5 TRBV5-8 ASSLRTVLNQPQH
TRBJ1-1 TRBV5-4 ASSNQQGPTEAF
TRBJ1-2 TRBV3-1/TRBV3-2 ASSQDGVDKGGYT
TRBJ2-5 TRBV7-9 ASSLVGETQY
TRBJ2-1 TRBV6-5 ASSYSTYQEQF
TRBJ2-1 TRBV29-1 SVAPGTEQF
TRBJ1-3 TRBV7-8 ASSARNRDGGNTIY
TRBJ2-5 TRBV5-1 ASSSQGGPETQY
TRBJ1-5 TRBV12-3/TRBV12-4 ASSTGYHQPQH
TRBJ1-4 TRBV7-9 ASSRDRETEKLF
TRBJ2-5 TRBV6-1 ASRRQGAGKTQY
TRBJ2-3 TRBV2 ASKFDSGYSDTQY
TRBJ1-4 TRBV1 TSSQLDRPNEKLF
TRBJ1-2 TRBV12-3/TRBV12-4 ASSLPPGKGYT
TRBJ1-5 TRBV2 ASTNGVSNQPQH
TRBJ2-3 TRBV6-2/TRBV6-3 ASSYGRATDTQY
TRBJ1-2 TRBV2 ASRTEGGLGYT
TRBJ1-1 TRBV6-6 ASRQDRGEAF
TRBJ2-3 TRBV5-1 ASSLGGPVDTQY
TRBJ2-1 TRBV5-1 ASSIGNAGGNEQF
TRBJ2-7 TRBV13 ASSLTYEQY
TRBJ1-2 TRBV20-1 SARNMNGYT
TRBJ1-3 TRBV5-6 ASSWGRVISGNTIY
TRBJ2-7 TRBV3-1/TRBV3-2 ASSQDETSGDYEQY
TRBJ1-5 TRBV27 ASSSGLSNQPQH
TRBJ1-4 TRBV5-5 ASSPGVTEKLF
TRBJ2-2 TRBV19 ASSMGTGATGELF
TRBJ1-6 TRBV2 ASRQGQSNSPLH
TRBJ2-7 TRBV4-2 ASSQDLGGSSYEQY
TRBJ1-1 TRBV5-8 ASSSPRRGTEAF
TRBJ2-5 TRBV19 ASSPRDRLIQETQY
TRBJ2-1 TRBV28 ASTFYPRREQF
TRBJ2-3 TRBV5-1 ASSLNPAATDTQY
TRBJ2-5 TRBV4-1 ASSLTGLAKETQY
TRBJ2-5 TRBV6-5 ASSYSTWGETQY
TRBJ2-1 TRBV24-1 ATSDFRDGRGYNEQF
TRBJ2-1 TRBV29-1 SVEGAGGNYNEQF
TRBJ1-3 TRBV10-3 AISAGTGNTIY
TRBJ1-2 TRBV3-1/TRBV3-2 ASSPSSRTSAGYT
TRBJ1-5 TRBV5-6 ASTSGQGDQPQH
TRBJ2-2 TRBV7-2 ASSLVTNTGELF
TRBJ2-1 TRBV7-9 ASSLGLAGVSSYNEQF
TRBJ1-1 TRBV11-2 ASSSYRGYTEAF
TRBJ1-4 TRBV29-1 SVGHGEKLF
TRBJ2-2 TRBV11-2 ASSLGTGGPGELF
TRBJ1-1 TRBV19 ASSPERMNTEAF
TRBJ1-2 TRBV19 ASSKGIVYGYT
TRBJ2-1 TRBV11-2 ASSFDTGLAYNEQF
TRBJ1-1 TRBV6-2/TRBV6-3 ASSYNPGGAGTEAF
TRBJ1-5 TRBV30 AWSGGGRQQPQH
TRBJ2-3 TRBV7-7 ASSFGPSGADTQY
TRBJ2-5 TRBV20-1 SASWTGLRQTQY
TRBJ1-2 TRBV15 ATSRENYGYT
TRBJ1-3 TRBV13 ASSLRGRGNTIY
TRBJ1-5 TRBV18 ASSLRDGGNQPQH
TRBJ1-5 TRBV6-5 ALGTGQPQH
TRBJ1-2 TRBV7-2 ASSLRDLYYT
TRBJ1-2 TRBV5-4 ASSPADRDYGYT